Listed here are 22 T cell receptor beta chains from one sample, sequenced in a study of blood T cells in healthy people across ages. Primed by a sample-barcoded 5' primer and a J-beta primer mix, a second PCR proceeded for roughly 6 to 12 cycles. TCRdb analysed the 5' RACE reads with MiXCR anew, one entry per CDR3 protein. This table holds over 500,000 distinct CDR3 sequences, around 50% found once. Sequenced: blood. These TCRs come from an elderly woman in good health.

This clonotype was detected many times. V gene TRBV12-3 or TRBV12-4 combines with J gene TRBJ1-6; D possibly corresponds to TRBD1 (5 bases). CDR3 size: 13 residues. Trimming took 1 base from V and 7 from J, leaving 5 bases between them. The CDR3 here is CASSLEGNSPLHF. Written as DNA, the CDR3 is TGTGCCAGCAGTTTAGAGGGGAATTCACCCCTCCACTTT.

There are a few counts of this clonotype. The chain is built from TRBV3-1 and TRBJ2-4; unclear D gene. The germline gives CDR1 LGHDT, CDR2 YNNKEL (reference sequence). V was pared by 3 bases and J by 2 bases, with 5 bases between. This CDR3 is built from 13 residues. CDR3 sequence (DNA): TGTGCCAGCAGCCATACGTCCAAAAACATTCAGTACTTC. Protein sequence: CASSHTSKNIQYF.

Written as DNA, the CDR3 is TGCGCCAGCAGCTACTCCCCCGGTGGAGGAAACACCATATATTTT. Its translation is CASSYSPGGGNTIYF. The V and J genes are TRBV5-1 and TRBJ1-3; D not resolved. V was trimmed by 3 bases and J by 4 bases, leaving 14 bases between them. The CDR3 runs to 15 residues. CDR1 and CDR2 (germline): SGHRS, YFSETQ.

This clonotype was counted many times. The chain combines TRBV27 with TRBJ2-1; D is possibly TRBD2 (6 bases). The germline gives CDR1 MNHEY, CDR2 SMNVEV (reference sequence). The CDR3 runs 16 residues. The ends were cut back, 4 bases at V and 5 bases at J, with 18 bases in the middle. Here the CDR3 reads CASSYLGSSGNNEQFF. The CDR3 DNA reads TGTGCCAGCAGTTACCTGGGAAGTAGCGGAAACAATGAGCAGTTCTTC.

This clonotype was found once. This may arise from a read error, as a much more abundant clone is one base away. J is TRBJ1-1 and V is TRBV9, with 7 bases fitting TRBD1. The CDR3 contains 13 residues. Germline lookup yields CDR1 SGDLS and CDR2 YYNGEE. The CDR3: CAGSEGGQRGAFF. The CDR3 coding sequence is TGTGCCGGCAGCGAGGGGGGACAGAGGGGCGCTTTCTTT. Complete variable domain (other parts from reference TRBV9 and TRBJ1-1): DSGVTQTPKHLITATGQRVTLRCSPRSGDLSVYWYQQSLDQGLQFLIQYYNGEERAKGNILERFSAQQFPDLHSELNLSSLELGDSALYFCAGSEGGQRGAFFGQGTRLTVV.

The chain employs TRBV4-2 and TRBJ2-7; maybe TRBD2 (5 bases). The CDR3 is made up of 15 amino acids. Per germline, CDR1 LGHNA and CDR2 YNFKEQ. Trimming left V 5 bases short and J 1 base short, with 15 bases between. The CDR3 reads CASSRGADSSYEQYF. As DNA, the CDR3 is TGTGCCAGCAGCAGAGGAGCGGATTCTTCCTACGAGCAGTACTTC.

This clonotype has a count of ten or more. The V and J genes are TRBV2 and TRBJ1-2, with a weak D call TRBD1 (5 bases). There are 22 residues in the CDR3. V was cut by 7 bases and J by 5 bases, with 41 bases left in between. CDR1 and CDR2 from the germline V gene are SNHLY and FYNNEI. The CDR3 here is CASTRKGSQLEGGGGPTYGYTF. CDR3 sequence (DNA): TGTGCCAGCACCCGAAAGGGGAGTCAACTCGAGGGAGGTGGTGGTCCGACTTATGGCTACACCTTC.

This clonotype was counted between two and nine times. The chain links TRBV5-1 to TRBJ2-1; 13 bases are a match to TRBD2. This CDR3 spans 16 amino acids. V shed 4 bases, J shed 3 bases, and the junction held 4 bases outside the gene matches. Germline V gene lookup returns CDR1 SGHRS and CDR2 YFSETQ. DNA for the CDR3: TGCGCCAGCAGCCATGGACTAGCGGGGGTCTACAATGAGCAGTTCTTC. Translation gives CASSHGLAGVYNEQFF.

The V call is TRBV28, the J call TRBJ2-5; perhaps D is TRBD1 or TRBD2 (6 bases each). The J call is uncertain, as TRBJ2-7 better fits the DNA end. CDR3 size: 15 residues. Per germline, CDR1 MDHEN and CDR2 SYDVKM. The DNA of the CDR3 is TGTGCCAGCAGTTCTCGACGACTAGGACAGTACGAGCAGTACTTC. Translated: CASSSRRLGQYEQYF.

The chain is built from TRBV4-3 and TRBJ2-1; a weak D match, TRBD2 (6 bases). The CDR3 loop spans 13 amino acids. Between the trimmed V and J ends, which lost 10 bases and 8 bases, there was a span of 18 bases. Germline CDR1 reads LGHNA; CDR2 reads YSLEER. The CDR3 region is CATRLGPGDEQFF. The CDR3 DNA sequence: TGCGCCACGCGACTAGGGCCAGGCGATGAGCAGTTCTTC.

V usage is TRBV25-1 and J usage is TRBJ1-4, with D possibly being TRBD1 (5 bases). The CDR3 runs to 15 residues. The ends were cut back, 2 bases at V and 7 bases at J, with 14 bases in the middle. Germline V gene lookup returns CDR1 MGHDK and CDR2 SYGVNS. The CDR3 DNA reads TGTGCCAGCAGTGAACCCGGTAGGGGTAGTGAAAAACTGTTTTTT. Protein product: CASSEPGRGSEKLFF.

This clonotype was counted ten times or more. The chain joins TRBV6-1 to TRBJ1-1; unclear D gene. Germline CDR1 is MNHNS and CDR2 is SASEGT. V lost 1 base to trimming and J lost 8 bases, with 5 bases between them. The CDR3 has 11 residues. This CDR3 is CASSEVGEAFF. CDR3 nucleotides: TGTGCCAGCAGTGAAGTCGGGGAAGCTTTCTTT.

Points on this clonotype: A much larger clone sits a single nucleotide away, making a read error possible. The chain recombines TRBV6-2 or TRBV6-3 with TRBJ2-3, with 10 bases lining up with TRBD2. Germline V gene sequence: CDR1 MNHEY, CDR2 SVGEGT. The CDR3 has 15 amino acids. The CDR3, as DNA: TGTTCCAGCAGTTACTCGACTAGCGGGCCAGATACGCAGTATTTT. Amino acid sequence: CSSSYSTSGPDTQYF.

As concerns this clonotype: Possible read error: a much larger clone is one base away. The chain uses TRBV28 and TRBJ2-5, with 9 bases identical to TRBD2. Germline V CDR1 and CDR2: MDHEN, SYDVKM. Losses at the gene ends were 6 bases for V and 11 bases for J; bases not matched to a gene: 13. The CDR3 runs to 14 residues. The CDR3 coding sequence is TGTGCCAGCAGCCAGGGTGGAGCGGGAGGTGAGCAGTACTTC. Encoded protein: CASSQGGAGGEQYF. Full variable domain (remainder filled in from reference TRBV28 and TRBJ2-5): DVKVTQSSRYLVKRTGEKVFLECVQDMDHENMFWYRQDPGLGLRLIYFSYDVKMKEKGDIPEGYSVSREKKERFSLILESASTNQTSMYLCASSQGGAGGEQYFGPGTRLLVL.

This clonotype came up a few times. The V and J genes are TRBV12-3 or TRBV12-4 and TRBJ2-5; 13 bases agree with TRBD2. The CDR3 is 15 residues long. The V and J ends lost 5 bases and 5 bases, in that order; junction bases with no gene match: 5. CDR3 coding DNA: TGTGCCAGCAGTCCTGGACTAGCGGGAGATGAGACCCAGTACTTC. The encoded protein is CASSPGLAGDETQYF.

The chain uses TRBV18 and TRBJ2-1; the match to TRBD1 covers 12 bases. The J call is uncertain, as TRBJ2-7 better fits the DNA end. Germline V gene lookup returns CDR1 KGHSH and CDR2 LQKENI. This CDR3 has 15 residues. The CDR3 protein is CASSRGTGGFYEQYF. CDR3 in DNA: TGTGCCAGCTCACGCGGGACAGGGGGCTTCTACGAGCAGTACTTC.

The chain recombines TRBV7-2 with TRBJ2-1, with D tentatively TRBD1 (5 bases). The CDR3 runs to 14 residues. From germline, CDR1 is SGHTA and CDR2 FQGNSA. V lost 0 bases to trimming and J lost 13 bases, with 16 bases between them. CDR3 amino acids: CASSLAAGMETQFF. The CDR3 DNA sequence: TGTGCCAGCAGCTTAGCTGCAGGGATGGAGACCCAGTTCTTC.

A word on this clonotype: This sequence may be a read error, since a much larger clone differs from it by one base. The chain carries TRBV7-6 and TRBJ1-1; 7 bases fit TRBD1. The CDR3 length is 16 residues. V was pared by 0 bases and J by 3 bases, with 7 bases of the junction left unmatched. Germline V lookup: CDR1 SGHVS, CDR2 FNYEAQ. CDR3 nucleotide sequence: TGTGCCAGCAGCTTAGCCTGCGGGACAGCACACACTGAAGCTTTCTTT. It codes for CASSLACGTAHTEAFF.

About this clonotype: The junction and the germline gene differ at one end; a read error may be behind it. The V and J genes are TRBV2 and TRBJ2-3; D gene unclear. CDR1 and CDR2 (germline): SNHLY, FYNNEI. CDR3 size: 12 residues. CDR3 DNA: TGCGCCAGCAGTGAACGCACAGATACGCAGTCTTTT. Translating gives CASSERTDTQSF.

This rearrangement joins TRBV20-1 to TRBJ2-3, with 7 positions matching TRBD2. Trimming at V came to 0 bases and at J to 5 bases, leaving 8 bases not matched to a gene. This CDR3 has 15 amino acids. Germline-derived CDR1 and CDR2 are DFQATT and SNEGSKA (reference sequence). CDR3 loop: CSARDLAGDIDTQYF. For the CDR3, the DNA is TGCAGTGCTAGAGATCTCGCGGGAGACATAGATACGCAGTATTTT.

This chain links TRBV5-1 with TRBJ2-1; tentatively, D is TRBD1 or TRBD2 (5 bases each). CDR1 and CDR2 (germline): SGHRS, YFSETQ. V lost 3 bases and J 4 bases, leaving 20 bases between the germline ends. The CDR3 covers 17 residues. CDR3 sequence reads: CASSSTYRDPSYNEQFF. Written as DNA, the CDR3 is TGCGCCAGCAGCTCGACTTATCGGGACCCTTCGTACAATGAGCAGTTCTTC.

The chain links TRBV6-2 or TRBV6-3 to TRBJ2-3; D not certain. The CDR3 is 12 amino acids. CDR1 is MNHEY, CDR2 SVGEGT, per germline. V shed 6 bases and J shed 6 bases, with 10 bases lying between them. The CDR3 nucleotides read TGTGCCAGCAGGATACCTCCGGATACGCAGTATTTT. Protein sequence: CASRIPPDTQYF.